Below are 21 T cell receptor beta chains sequenced from a single sample in a study of Ad26.COV2.S vaccination and SARS-CoV-2 variants (dated by TCRdb to the early 2020s). The label giving this sample's treatment or condition can be read as: some 20 received Ad26.COV2.S at low or high dose, single or two shots; roughly five received placebo; per-sample allocation not given. For vaccine and placebo recipients, the sequenced repertoires came from samples collected on day 63 after the first injection. The library was prepared using the immunoSEQ multiplex PCR assay. The immuneACCESS repertoire file appears here via TCRdb, limited to in-frame rearrangements. These files lack a portion of the clones; in checked studies, under half of the deficit traces to unresolved V genes, and the cause of the others is not known. This sample gives about 350,000 clones in total; 65% to 90% of them show up just once. The ten biggest clones cover roughly 10% of the sample.

The sample consisted of peripheral blood, taken in a trial of Ad26.COV2.S vaccine versus placebo. These TCRs come from a person aged 18-60 years who received the Ad26.COV2.S COVID-19 vaccine or a placebo.

The chain combines TRBV24-1 with TRBJ2-3, with D possibly being TRBD1 or TRBD2 (6 bases each). This CDR3 contains 16 residues. Germline V lookup: CDR1 KGHDR, CDR2 SFDVKD. V gave up 5 bases and J gave up 0 bases, with 14 bases separating them. The CDR3 coding sequence is TGTGCCACCAGTGCCCGGGGGCCCCTAAGCACAGATACGCAGTATTTT. Protein: CATSARGPLSTDTQYF.

The rearrangement links TRBV4-1 to TRBJ1-6; D may be TRBD1 (6 bases). Germline V gives CDR1 MGHRA, CDR2 YSYEKL. The V end lost 3 bases, the J end lost 7 bases, and 16 bases lay between the germline ends. CDR3 length equals 16 residues. The CDR3 reads CASSHLPWTANSPLHF. In DNA, the CDR3 is TGCGCCAGCAGCCACCTCCCTTGGACAGCGAATTCACCCCTCCACTTT.

This clone occurred once. Lacking the conserved final phenylalanine or tryptophan, this CDR3 likely reflects a read error. The limits of the CDR3 on the DNA are not certain, so only TCRdb's listed CDR3 is given. The chain has TRBV30 and TRBJ1-2. Inclusive of both ends, the CDR3 amounts to 11 amino acids. Germline CDR1 is GTSNPN and CDR2 is SVGIG (reference sequence). Here the CDR3 reads CAWGGLTEQGL.

This clone was seen only once. This chain joins TRBV5-6 and TRBJ1-6; D is unclear. This CDR3 spans 12 amino acids. Trimming left V 4 bases short and J 5 bases short, with 4 bases between. Germline loops: CDR1 SGHDT, CDR2 YYEEEE. In DNA, the CDR3 is TGTGCCAGCAGCCTCAATAATTCACCCCTCCACTTT. Its translation: CASSLNNSPLHF.

This chain connects TRBV28 to TRBJ1-1; 8 bases are shared with TRBD1. The CDR3 extends over 16 amino acids. CDR1 MDHEN and CDR2 SYDVKM come from the germline V gene. V was clipped by 6 bases and J by 3 bases; unmatched bases: 12. DNA of the CDR3: TGTGCCAGCAGCCTAATACAGGGGGGTGGTGACACTGAAGCTTTCTTT. Amino acid sequence: CASSLIQGGGDTEAFF.

A single count supports this clone. The chain recombines TRBV5-1 with TRBJ1-5, with D unclear. The CDR3 covers 13 residues. Trimming took 4 bases from V and 5 from J, leaving 10 bases between them. Germline V gives CDR1 SGHRS, CDR2 YFSETQ. CDR3 protein: CASSQDGDQPQHF. The CDR3 coding sequence is TGCGCCAGCAGCCAAGACGGGGATCAGCCCCAGCATTTT.

This rearrangement joins TRBV6-1 to TRBJ2-7, with D perhaps being TRBD1 or TRBD2 (5 bases each). Trimming left V 7 bases short and J 2 bases short, with 15 bases between. Germline lookup yields CDR1 MNHNS and CDR2 SASEGT. The CDR3 runs to 14 residues. The CDR3 loop is CASNSGTITYEQYF. The DNA for the CDR3 is TGTGCCAGCAACTCCGGGACGATTACCTACGAGCAGTACTTC.

V gene TRBV7-2 combines with J gene TRBJ1-2; no definite D call. Germline loops: CDR1 SGHTA, CDR2 FQGNSA. This CDR3 is 15 amino acids long. V was shortened by 1 base and J by 6 bases, with 15 bases between the two germline ends. The CDR3 reads CASSLGSLRGHGYTF. In nucleotides, the CDR3 is TGTGCCAGCAGCTTAGGTTCTTTGCGAGGGCATGGCTACACCTTC.

V and J are TRBV7-6 and TRBJ1-1; a weak D match, TRBD1 (5 bases). V lost 5 bases and J lost 10, with 14 bases in between. The CDR3 has 12 residues. Germline V gene lookup returns CDR1 SGHVS and CDR2 FNYEAQ. The CDR3 loop is CASSRPTGTAFF. The CDR3 coding sequence is TGTGCCAGCAGCCGACCAACAGGAACAGCTTTCTTT.

The V gene is TRBV19, the J gene TRBJ2-2; tentative D call: TRBD2 (6 bases). The CDR3 spans 17 residues. Germline V gene lookup returns CDR1 LNHDA and CDR2 SQIVND (reference sequence). Trimming removed 5 bases at V and 6 bases at J, with 22 bases between. CDR3 protein: CASSGSSGQGTPGELFF. Written as DNA, the CDR3 is TGTGCCAGTAGTGGGTCCTCAGGACAAGGGACTCCCGGGGAGCTGTTTTTT.

The genes are TRBV28 and TRBJ1-4; D is unresolved. Trimming shortened V by 4 bases and J by 7 bases, and 7 bases separated the two germline ends. The CDR3 extends over 12 amino acids. Germline V gives CDR1 MDHEN, CDR2 SYDVKM. This CDR3 reads CASSSIVEKLFF. The CDR3 region has the DNA TGTGCCAGCAGTTCTATTGTTGAAAAACTGTTTTTT.

The V and J genes are TRBV6-5 and TRBJ1-4; 8 nucleotides match TRBD1. Germline V CDR1 and CDR2: MNHEY, SVGAGI. The CDR3 runs 15 residues. Unmatched junction bases numbered 5, after V lost 5 bases and J lost 3 bases. CDR3 amino acids: CASSNPRGPNEKLFF. The DNA for the CDR3 is TGTGCCAGCAGTAACCCCAGGGGGCCTAATGAAAAACTGTTTTTT.

Remarks on this clone: A junction end diverges from the germline sequence, so it may reflect a read error. The V gene is TRBV3-1 (or the pseudogene TRBV3-2), the J gene TRBJ1-5, with D unclear. From germline, CDR1 is LGHDT and CDR2 YNNKEL (reference sequence). This CDR3 is 13 amino acids long. CDR3 protein: CAGSQGRDQPQHF. In DNA, the CDR3 is TGTGCCGGCAGCCAAGGGAGGGATCAGCCCCAGCATTTT.

This sequence joins TRBV28 and TRBJ1-2, with TRBD1 as a possible D gene (6 bases). This CDR3 comprises 13 residues. CDR1 and CDR2 from the germline V gene are MDHEN and SYDVKM. With 6 bases removed from V and 6 bases from J, the gap between germline ends came to 14 bases. The CDR3 DNA reads as TGTGCCAGCAGGCTGGCAGGGGCCAATGGCTACACCTTC. Its translation is CASRLAGANGYTF.

The chain couples TRBV5-1 to TRBJ1-3, with 7 nucleotides matching TRBD1. The CDR3 is 14 residues long. Trimming removed 4 bases from V and 4 bases from J; junction bases left unmatched: 5. Germline lookup yields CDR1 SGHRS and CDR2 YFSETQ. The CDR3 is CASSDTGAGNTIYF. CDR3 sequence (DNA): TGCGCCAGCAGCGACACAGGGGCGGGAAACACCATATATTTT.

V gene TRBV2 combines with J gene TRBJ2-6; no reliable D call. The CDR3 length is 12 residues. Trimming left V 5 bases short and J 12 bases short, with 11 bases between. Germline V gene data show CDR1 as SNHLY and CDR2 as FYNNEI. The CDR3 protein is CASSSPPGVLTF. In nucleotides, the CDR3 is TGTGCCAGCAGTTCTCCCCCCGGCGTCCTGACTTTC.

The chain is built from TRBV3-1 (or the pseudogene TRBV3-2) and TRBJ1-2; 11 nucleotides line up with TRBD1. With V trimmed by 6 bases and J by 7 bases, 4 bases remained unmatched. Germline V lookup: CDR1 LGHDT, CDR2 YNNKEL (reference sequence). This CDR3 comprises 13 residues. The CDR3 reads CASRDRGLSGYTF. CDR3 sequence (DNA): TGTGCCAGCAGGGACAGGGGGCTGAGTGGCTACACCTTC.

V usage is TRBV19 and J usage is TRBJ1-4; D is unclear. This CDR3 has 11 amino acids. The V gene lost 8 bases and the J gene lost 8 bases, with 9 bases spanning the gap. Germline V lookup: CDR1 LNHDA, CDR2 SQIVND (reference sequence). This chain's CDR3 is CASVFGEKLFF. CDR3 in DNA: TGTGCCAGTGTGTTCGGAGAAAAACTGTTTTTT. The variable domain in full, with the rest retrieved from reference TRBV19 and TRBJ1-4, is DGGITQSPKYLFRKEGQNVTLSCEQNLNHDAMYWYRQDPGQGLRLIYYSQIVNDFQKGDIAEGYSVSREKKESFPLTVTSAQKNPTAFYLCASVFGEKLFFGSGTQLSVL.

The chain uses TRBV3-1 (or the pseudogene TRBV3-2) and TRBJ1-5, with 12 positions matching TRBD1. V dropped 4 bases and J dropped 11; count of bases not matched to a gene: 6. The CDR3 is made up of 14 amino acids. The germline CDR1 and CDR2 sequences are LGHDT and YNNKEL (reference sequence). DNA of the CDR3: TGTGCCAGCAGCCTAGGGACAGGGGGCTTCGCCCAGCATTTT. Its protein product is CASSLGTGGFAQHF.

The chain carries TRBV5-1 and TRBJ2-7; D might be TRBD1 (6 bases). The CDR3 has 13 amino acids. V lost 4 bases to trimming and J lost 3 bases, with 11 bases between them. The V gene's germline CDR1 is SGHRS and CDR2 YFSETQ. CDR3 residues: CASSQGHGYEQYF. The CDR3 coding sequence is TGCGCCAGCAGCCAGGGACACGGCTACGAGCAGTACTTC. The full variable domain, with the rest looked up from reference TRBV5-1 and TRBJ2-7, is KAGVTQTPRYLIKTRGQQVTLSCSPISGHRSVSWYQQTPGQGLQFLFEYFSETQRNKGNFPGRFSGRQFSNSRSEMNVSTLELGDSALYLCASSQGHGYEQYFGPGTRLTVT.

This sequence joins TRBV28 and TRBJ1-5; tentative D call: TRBD1 (5 bases). Germline values: CDR1 MDHEN, CDR2 SYDVKM. The CDR3 runs to 16 residues. V lost 6 bases and J 10 bases, leaving 25 bases between the germline ends. The CDR3 DNA reads TGTGCCAGCAGCTTCGGGACCGGGGTTGGGGTTCGACCCCAGCATTTT. This translates into CASSFGTGVGVRPQHF. Full variable domain (rest looked up from reference TRBV28 and TRBJ1-5): DVKVTQSSRYLVKRTGEKVFLECVQDMDHENMFWYRQDPGLGLRLIYFSYDVKMKEKGDIPEGYSVSREKKERFSLILESASTNQTSMYLCASSFGTGVGVRPQHFGDGTRLSIL.